The 21 T cell receptor beta chains below were found in one sample sequenced in a study of cytomegalovirus exposure and HLA in healthy donors. The PCR used 60 Vbeta and 13 Jbeta primers. The repertoire was sequenced with immunoSEQ multiplex PCR; TCRdb's copy has only in-frame clones and lacks some. The repertoire holds some 150,000 clones, with roughly 77% as singletons. Sample: PBMCs. These receptors all come from a man aged 25-40 years in good health and CMV-seropositive.

The chain is built from TRBV7-8 and TRBJ1-2; D is unclear. Germline assignment: CDR1 SGHVS and CDR2 FQNEAQ. This CDR3 contains 14 residues. Between the trimmed V and J ends, which lost 0 bases and 3 bases, there was a span of 8 bases. The CDR3 DNA sequence: TGTGCCAGCAGCTTAGCGCCAGTGGACTATGGCTACACCTTC. Translated, it gives CASSLAPVDYGYTF.

This clone was recorded only once. The CDR3 end shows no conserved phenylalanine or tryptophan, and so a read error is likely. The V call is TRBV5-4, the J call TRBJ1-6; no firm D call. Trimming pared 0 bases from V and 9 bases from J, leaving 7 bases between. Germline V gives CDR1 SGHNT, CDR2 YYREEE (reference sequence). This CDR3 spans 13 amino acids. The CDR3: CASSLGGGSPLHS. CDR3 nucleotide sequence: TGTGCCAGCAGCTTGGGAGGTGGTTCACCCCTCCACTCT.

The V gene is TRBV30, the J gene TRBJ1-3, with D possibly matching TRBD1 (6 bases). The CDR3 is 13 amino acids. Germline V CDR1 and CDR2: GTSNPN, SVGIG (reference sequence). The V end was cut by 1 base, the J end by 14 bases, with 18 bases between. The CDR3 nucleotides are TGTGCCTGGAGTGAAGGACAGTCGGTACCACTATATTTT. Its protein product is CAWSEGQSVPLYF. The full variable domain, with the rest looked up from reference TRBV30 and TRBJ1-3, is SQTIHQWPATLVQPVGSPLSLECTVEGTSNPNLYWYRQAAGRGLQLLFYSVGIGQISSEVPQNLSASRPQDRQFILSSKKLLLSDSGFYLCAWSEGQSVPLYFGEGSWLTVV.

This clone occurred many times. The CDR3 loop is CASTHLAGNNSPLHF. The CDR3 nucleotides read TGTGCCAGCACCCACTTGGCGGGGAACAATTCACCCCTCCACTTT. The rearrangement joins TRBV27 to TRBJ1-6, with D hard to call. Germline assignment: CDR1 MNHEY and CDR2 SMNVEV (reference sequence). V was pared by 7 bases and J by 7 bases, with 17 bases between. The CDR3 is 15 amino acids.

This rearrangement joins TRBV5-1 to TRBJ2-1, with D perhaps matching TRBD2 (6 bases). Germline values: CDR1 SGHRS, CDR2 YFSETQ. The CDR3 contains 19 residues. Trimming took 6 bases from V and 5 from J, leaving 30 bases between them. CDR3 residues: CASTKLRGRDSSVNNEQFF. In DNA, the CDR3 is TGCGCCAGCACAAAACTTCGGGGCCGGGACTCAAGTGTAAACAATGAGCAGTTCTTC.

In its sample, this clone was seen a few times. CDR3 sequence: CSVGGTGLNQPQHF. The CDR3 nucleotides are TGCAGCGTTGGAGGGACAGGGTTAAATCAGCCCCAGCATTTT. This sequence joins TRBV29-1 and TRBJ1-5, with 9 bases matching TRBD1. This CDR3 has 14 amino acids. The J segment lost 4 bases and the V segment lost 4 bases, leaving 5 bases of the junction unmatched. Looked up from germline, CDR1 is SQVTM and CDR2 is ANQGSEA.

The chain carries TRBV29-1 and TRBJ1-4; D is undetermined. The V gene lost 5 bases and the J gene lost 7 bases, with 14 bases spanning the gap. Germline CDR1 reads SQVTM; CDR2 reads ANQGSEA. The CDR3 spans 13 residues. The CDR3 here is CSVRRPEGEKLFF. CDR3 nucleotide sequence: TGCAGCGTTCGCCGGCCTGAGGGTGAAAAACTGTTTTTT.

CDR3 in DNA: TGTGCCAGTAGTATAGATGGGGGCCCAACAGAAGCTTTCTTT. As protein: CASSIDGGPTEAFF. This chain links TRBV19 with TRBJ1-1; a possible D gene is TRBD1 (6 bases). Germline V lookup: CDR1 LNHDA, CDR2 SQIVND (reference sequence). The CDR3 runs 14 residues. V lost 0 bases to trimming and J lost 8 bases, with 13 bases between them.

This rearrangement joins TRBV28 to TRBJ1-1; the match to TRBD1 covers 8 bases. V lost 5 bases to trimming and J lost 1 base; unmatched junction nucleotides: 3. The CDR3 has 14 amino acids. Germline values: CDR1 MDHEN, CDR2 SYDVKM. In DNA form, the CDR3 reads TGTGCCAGCAGTAAAGACAGGGGGAACACTGAAGCTTTCTTT. This codes for CASSKDRGNTEAFF.

This clone was detected only a few times. The chain links TRBV27 to TRBJ2-1; maybe TRBD2 (5 bases). CDR1 is MNHEY and CDR2 is SMNVEV in the germline V gene (reference sequence). Trimming left V 4 bases short and J 9 bases short, with 13 bases between. The length of the CDR3 is 13 residues. The CDR3 coding sequence is TGTGCCAGCAGTTCTCATAGCGCCTCTGAGCAGTTCTTC. Its translation is CASSSHSASEQFF.

The chain employs TRBV5-1 and TRBJ1-2; TRBD1 matches at 8 bases. Germline V gene data show CDR1 as SGHRS and CDR2 as YFSETQ. After removal of 6 bases from V and 7 bases from J, the junction contained 17 bases not matched to a gene. This CDR3 has 16 amino acids. The CDR3 bases are TGCGCCAGCACTCCAGGGGGCGGTAATCGTGGACGTGGCTACACCTTC. This sequence encodes CASTPGGGNRGRGYTF.

This chain's CDR3 is CATSRLRGLTEAFF. The CDR3 nucleotides read TGTGCCACCAGCAGACTCAGGGGATTGACTGAAGCTTTCTTT. The chain combines TRBV15 with TRBJ1-1, with D perhaps matching TRBD1 (6 bases). The V end was cut by 2 bases, the J end by 5 bases, with 12 bases between. CDR1 and CDR2 (germline): LNHNV, YYDKDF (reference sequence). The CDR3 spans 14 residues.

The V call is TRBV5-4, the J call TRBJ1-1, with D possibly TRBD1 on 6 matching bases. This CDR3 contains 14 residues. Germline-derived CDR1 and CDR2 are SGHNT and YYREEE (reference sequence). V lost 4 bases and J lost 2, with 12 bases in between. CDR3 sequence (DNA): TGTGCCAGCAGCGGTAGACAGGTAAACACTGAAGCTTTCTTT. As protein: CASSGRQVNTEAFF.

This chain joins TRBV27 and TRBJ1-2; D call uncertain. Deletions cut 6 bases from V and 2 bases from J, with 16 bases between. This CDR3 is 15 amino acids long. Germline assignment: CDR1 MNHEY and CDR2 SMNVEV (reference sequence). For the CDR3, the DNA is TGTGCCAGCAGAATTAAGTTTACAGAAAACTATGGCTACACCTTC. It specifies CASRIKFTENYGYTF.

This clone appeared a single time. The chain carries TRBV4-2 and TRBJ1-5, with D perhaps TRBD1 (6 bases). This CDR3 spans 16 amino acids. With 1 base removed from V and 6 bases from J, the gap between germline ends came to 16 bases. CDR1 and CDR2 from the germline V gene are LGHNA and YNFKEQ. CDR3 sequence reads: CASSQVRGGGVQPQHF. The CDR3 DNA reads TGTGCCAGCAGCCAAGTCAGGGGCGGGGGGGTTCAGCCCCAGCATTTT.

The chain joins TRBV6-6 to TRBJ1-2; D remains ambiguous. V was clipped by 6 bases and J by 8 bases, with 10 bases between them. CDR1 is MNHNY and CDR2 is SVGAGI in the germline V gene (reference sequence). The CDR3 covers 11 residues. The DNA of the CDR3 is TGTGCCAGCAGCAACGACGGGGGCTACACCTTC. Translation gives CASSNDGGYTF.

V and J are TRBV10-1 and TRBJ2-1; 11 nucleotides align to TRBD2. The V gene end was trimmed by 2 bases and the J gene end by 7 bases; junction bases not matched to a gene: 10. This CDR3 region has 17 residues. Germline CDR1 reads WNHNN; CDR2 reads SYGVQD (reference sequence). CDR3 amino acids: CASSEDLAGGIGNEQFF. CDR3 coding DNA: TGCGCCAGCAGTGAGGATCTAGCGGGAGGCATAGGGAATGAGCAGTTCTTC.

The CDR3 DNA reads TGTGCCAGCCAACCTCAAGGGGAACAGAACACCTTC. This codes for CASQPQGEQNTF. The chain couples TRBV2 to TRBJ1-2, with D possibly matching TRBD1 (5 bases). Germline assignment: CDR1 SNHLY and CDR2 FYNNEI. The ends were cut back, 8 bases at V and 12 bases at J, with 19 bases in the middle. This CDR3 has 12 amino acids. The full variable domain, its missing parts supplied by reference TRBV2 and TRBJ1-2, is EPEVTQTPSHQVTQMGQEVILRCVPISNHLYFYWYRQILGQKVEFLVSFYNNEISEKSEIFDDQFSVERPDGSNFTLKIRSTKLEDSAMYFCASQPQGEQNTFGSGTRLTVV.

The chain employs TRBV5-1 and TRBJ1-1, with TRBD1 matching over 12 bases. Germline V gene data show CDR1 as SGHRS and CDR2 as YFSETQ. V dropped 2 bases and J dropped 0; count of bases not matched to a gene: 5. There are 17 residues in the CDR3. The CDR3 region is CASSFGTGGSMNTEAFF. DNA of the CDR3: TGCGCCAGCAGCTTCGGGACAGGGGGCTCTATGAACACTGAAGCTTTCTTT.

This clone is a singleton in its sample. This chain links TRBV28 with TRBJ1-4, with a weak D call TRBD1 (6 bases). V shed 6 bases and J shed 3 bases, with 11 bases lying between them. Germline V lookup: CDR1 MDHEN, CDR2 SYDVKM. There are 14 residues in the CDR3. The CDR3 DNA reads TGTGCCAGCAGGGTGGGGGCGGCTAATGAAAAACTGTTTTTT. This sequence encodes CASRVGAANEKLFF.

This rearrangement joins TRBV27 to TRBJ2-3, with TRBD2 identical over 11 bases. J was trimmed by 5 bases and V by 1 base; bases with no gene match: 8. CDR3 length: 17 residues. In germline, CDR1 is MNHEY, CDR2 SMNVEV (reference sequence). CDR3 region: CASSLLTSGNERDTQYF. The CDR3, as DNA: TGTGCCAGCAGTTTATTGACTAGCGGGAACGAAAGAGATACGCAGTATTTT.